The clone carrying this TCR beta chain has only a few counts. Germline V gene data show CDR1 as ENHRY and CDR2 as SYGVKD. Trimming at V came to 5 bases and at J to 1 base, leaving 5 bases not matched to a gene. The CDR3 extends over 15 amino acids. These data are taken from a study of blood T cells in healthy people across ages. Sample-barcoded 5' priming and a J-beta primer mix drove a second PCR of roughly 7 to 11 cycles. TCRdb independently ran MiXCR on the 5' RACE reads; one entry per CDR3 protein. The sample yields about 1.7 million distinct CDR3 sequences, roughly 27% seen once. This chain joins TRBV10-3 and TRBJ2-4; 7 nucleotides match TRBD1. Input material: blood. The sequence was obtained from a woman in her 30s in good health. The CDR3 bases are TGTGCCATCAGTTCGACAGGGTCGGCCAAAAACATTCAGTACTTC. Translating gives CAISSTGSAKNIQYF.